Following are 18 T cell receptor beta chains from one sample sequenced in a study of type 1 and type 2 diabetes patients. The PCR template was genomic DNA. A primer set of 30 forward and 13 reverse primers amplified the CDR3. TCRdb redid the calling of the multiplex PCR reads with MiXCR, one entry per CDR3 protein. Seen here are about 290,000 distinct CDR3 sequences, approximately 45% observed once, and the top ten hold roughly 13%. The sample was peripheral blood mononuclear cells (PBMCs). The receptors shown here come from a man aged 18 to 29 with type 2 diabetes.

The chain carries TRBV27 and TRBJ2-7; 9 nucleotides match TRBD1. The V segment lost 6 bases and the J segment 3 bases; nucleotides outside the gene matches: 6. The CDR3 totals 14 residues. Germline lookup yields CDR1 MNHEY and CDR2 SMNVEV (reference sequence). CDR3 residues: CASSRDRDDYEQYF. CDR3 in DNA: TGTGCCAGCAGCCGGGACAGGGACGACTACGAGCAGTACTTC.

This clonotype was picked up a small number of times. This chain's CDR3 is CSAQVIYGYTF. CDR3 bases: TGCAGTGCCCAGGTGATCTATGGCTACACCTTC. The chain has TRBV20-1 and TRBJ1-2; D is unresolved. The CDR3 sequence is 11 residues long. Germline V CDR1 and CDR2: DFQATT, SNEGSKA (reference sequence). The V gene lost 6 bases and the J gene lost 4 bases, with 9 bases spanning the gap.

The rearrangement links TRBV2 to TRBJ2-2; the match to TRBD2 covers 8 bases. CDR1 and CDR2 from the germline V gene are SNHLY and FYNNEI. J gave up 6 bases and V 0 bases, and 9 bases lay outside the gene matches. There are 17 residues in the CDR3. In DNA, the CDR3 is TGTGCCAGCAGTGAAGCAAACATAGCGGGGCGGGCCGGGGAGCTGTTTTTT. Amino acids: CASSEANIAGRAGELFF. Full variable domain (rest looked up from reference TRBV2 and TRBJ2-2): EPEVTQTPSHQVTQMGQEVILRCVPISNHLYFYWYRQILGQKVEFLVSFYNNEISEKSEIFDDQFSVERPDGSNFTLKIRSTKLEDSAMYFCASSEANIAGRAGELFFGEGSRLTVL.

J is TRBJ2-7 and V is TRBV28; TRBD2 might be the D (6 bases). This CDR3 spans 14 amino acids. Per germline, CDR1 MDHEN and CDR2 SYDVKM. The V gene lost 7 bases and the J gene lost 0 bases, with 13 bases spanning the gap. The CDR3 DNA reads as TGTGCCAGCATTCCCGGGACTGCCTCCTACGAGCAGTACTTC. This codes for CASIPGTASYEQYF. Full variable domain (remainder filled in from reference TRBV28 and TRBJ2-7): DVKVTQSSRYLVKRTGEKVFLECVQDMDHENMFWYRQDPGLGLRLIYFSYDVKMKEKGDIPEGYSVSREKKERFSLILESASTNQTSMYLCASIPGTASYEQYFGPGTRLTVT.

A few counts support this clonotype. CDR3: CAWMRKADEKLFF. The CDR3, as DNA: TGTGCCTGGATGCGCAAAGCCGATGAAAAACTGTTTTTT. V gene TRBV30 combines with J gene TRBJ1-4; the D is unclear. Trimming cost V 4 bases and J 6 bases, with 12 bases left between them. CDR3 length equals 13 residues. Looked up from germline, CDR1 is GTSNPN and CDR2 is SVGIG (reference sequence).

This clonotype was observed at least ten times. The J gene is TRBJ2-7, the V gene TRBV19, with D perhaps matching TRBD2 (6 bases). Trimming pared 3 bases from V and 0 bases from J, leaving 12 bases between. From germline, CDR1 is LNHDA and CDR2 SQIVND (reference sequence). The CDR3 loop spans 15 amino acids. The CDR3 nucleotides are TGTGCCAGTAGTATCCGTAGCGGACACTCCTACGAGCAGTACTTC. Amino acid sequence: CASSIRSGHSYEQYF.

V and J are TRBV19 and TRBJ2-1; no definite D call. From germline, CDR1 is LNHDA and CDR2 SQIVND (reference sequence). The V gene lost 5 bases and the J gene lost 5 bases, with 13 bases spanning the gap. The CDR3 length is 14 residues. The DNA for the CDR3 is TGTGCCAGTAGTCCCTCTTGGACCAACAATGAGCAGTTCTTC. As protein: CASSPSWTNNEQFF.

The chain links TRBV7-2 to TRBJ2-3; possibly TRBD1 or TRBD2 for D (5 bases each). The CDR3 has 16 amino acids. The V and J ends lost 3 bases and 0 bases respectively, with 13 bases between them. CDR1 and CDR2 (germline): SGHTA, FQGNSA. CDR3 sequence (DNA): TGTGCCAGCAGCTTGGGACCTCAAGGGAGCACAGATACGCAGTATTTT. Encoded protein: CASSLGPQGSTDTQYF.

This clonotype was seen more than once but under ten times. The chain employs TRBV7-2 and TRBJ2-5; 15 bases align to TRBD2. The germline CDR1 and CDR2 sequences are SGHTA and FQGNSA. The V segment lost 5 bases and the J segment 2 bases; nucleotides outside the gene matches: 6. The CDR3 spans 17 residues. The CDR3 nucleotides are TGTGCCAGCAGCGGTACCGGGACTAGCGGGGGGCAAGAGACCCAGTACTTC. Amino acid sequence: CASSGTGTSGGQETQYF.

The V gene is TRBV7-9, the J gene TRBJ2-6; the match to TRBD1 covers 7 bases. With V trimmed by 6 bases and J by 8 bases, 4 bases remained unmatched. The CDR3 length is 13 residues. Germline loops: CDR1 SEHNR, CDR2 FQNEAQ (reference sequence). The CDR3 DNA reads as TGTGCCAGCAGTCCACAGGGGACCAACGTCCTGACTTTC. Translation: CASSPQGTNVLTF.

This clonotype came up once. V and J are TRBV27 and TRBJ1-6, with D possibly being TRBD1 (5 bases). The CDR3 sequence is 15 residues long. Germline V gene sequence: CDR1 MNHEY, CDR2 SMNVEV (reference sequence). Trimming shortened V by 5 bases and J by 7 bases, and 15 bases separated the two germline ends. The CDR3 sequence: CASSHRDGVNSPLHF. The CDR3 nucleotides read TGTGCCAGCAGTCACCGGGACGGAGTCAATTCACCCCTCCACTTT.

The V gene is TRBV10-1, the J gene TRBJ2-3, with a weak D call TRBD1 (5 bases). The assigned J gene may be wrong: the sequence end matches TRBJ2-5 better. This CDR3 has 12 residues. Germline loops: CDR1 WNHNN, CDR2 SYGVQD (reference sequence). CDR3 residues: CASSDSPDNQYF. The CDR3 DNA is TGCGCCAGCAGTGACTCTCCGGACAACCAGTACTTC.

This clonotype appeared a few times. The J gene is TRBJ1-2, the V gene TRBV7-2, with D possibly matching TRBD1 (5 bases). Trimming shortened V by 6 bases and J by 3 bases, and 23 bases separated the two germline ends. The germline V gene has CDR1 SGHTA and CDR2 FQGNSA. This CDR3 spans 17 amino acids. The CDR3 DNA reads as TGTGCCAGCAGTCGGTCACAGGATCCCCTGTTAGACTATGGCTACACCTTC. Its protein product is CASSRSQDPLLDYGYTF.

V usage is TRBV9 and J usage is TRBJ2-7, with 8 nucleotides matching TRBD1. Germline CDR1 is SGDLS and CDR2 is YYNGEE. CDR3 length: 12 amino acids. J lost 0 bases, V lost 9 bases, and 2 bases had no gene match. CDR3 amino acids: CAIGQGSYEQYF. The CDR3 DNA reads as TGTGCCATCGGACAGGGCTCCTACGAGCAGTACTTC.

The gene calls are TRBV20-1 and TRBJ2-2, with TRBD1 as a possible D gene (6 bases). CDR1 DFQATT and CDR2 SNEGSKA come from the germline V gene (reference sequence). V dropped 5 bases and J dropped 7 bases, with 8 bases sitting between them. The CDR3 runs 11 residues. This CDR3 is CSARTVGELFF. CDR3 DNA sequence: TGCAGTGCTCGGACAGTCGGGGAGCTGTTTTTT.

This clonotype came up a few times. This sequence joins TRBV19 and TRBJ1-1, with D uncertain. Germline V gene lookup returns CDR1 LNHDA and CDR2 SQIVND (reference sequence). The CDR3 is made up of 13 amino acids. Trimming took 5 bases from V and 3 from J, leaving 10 bases between them. The CDR3 loop reads CASSADLYTEAFF. In DNA, the CDR3 is TGTGCCAGTAGTGCGGACCTTTACACTGAAGCTTTCTTT.

This clonotype has only a few counts. The J gene is TRBJ1-2, the V gene TRBV12-5; D is uncertain. Trimming removed 1 base at V and 4 bases at J, with 4 bases between. Germline-derived CDR1 and CDR2 are LGHNT and FRNRAP. The CDR3 contains 12 residues. CDR3 sequence: CASGLEGYGYTF. In nucleotides, the CDR3 is TGTGCTAGTGGTTTGGAAGGCTATGGCTACACCTTC.

V is TRBV20-1 and J is TRBJ2-5; D not resolved. Trimming took off 1 base at V and 2 bases at J, with 8 bases between the two ends. The CDR3 extends over 13 amino acids. Germline V gene sequence: CDR1 DFQATT, CDR2 SNEGSKA (reference sequence). The CDR3 here is CSARVRLQETQYF. CDR3 in DNA: TGCAGTGCTAGAGTGCGTCTACAAGAGACCCAGTACTTC.